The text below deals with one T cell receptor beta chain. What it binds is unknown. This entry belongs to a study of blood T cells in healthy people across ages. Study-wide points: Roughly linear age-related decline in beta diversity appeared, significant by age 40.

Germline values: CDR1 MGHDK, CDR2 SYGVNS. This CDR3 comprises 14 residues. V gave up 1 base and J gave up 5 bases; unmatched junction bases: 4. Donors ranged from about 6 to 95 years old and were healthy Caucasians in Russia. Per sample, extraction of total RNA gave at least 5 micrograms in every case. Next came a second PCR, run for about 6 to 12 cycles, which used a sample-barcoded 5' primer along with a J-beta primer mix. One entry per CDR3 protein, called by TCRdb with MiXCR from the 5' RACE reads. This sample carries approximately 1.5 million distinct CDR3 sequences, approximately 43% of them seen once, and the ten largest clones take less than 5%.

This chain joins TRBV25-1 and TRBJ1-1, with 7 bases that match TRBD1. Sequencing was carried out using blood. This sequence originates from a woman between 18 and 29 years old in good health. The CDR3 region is CASSEFQGGTEAFF. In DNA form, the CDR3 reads TGTGCCAGCAGTGAATTTCAGGGGGGGACTGAAGCTTTCTTT.